This is a list of T cell receptor beta chains from one sample in a study of blood T cell repertoires in COVID-19. Generated by immunoSEQ multiplex PCR, the TCRdb table keeps only in-frame clones and is missing some. The sample has more than 80,000 clones, about 71% seen once; the top ten hold 20% to 25%. The sample consisted of peripheral blood. Receptors were obtained from a woman aged 55-70 years in a cohort sampled during active or convalescent COVID-19. CDR3s include the opening cysteine and the closing phenylalanine or tryptophan. The D gene is left open where the match is weak. Clone size is not always given. Where it is, it says once, few, many or a class for expanded clones.

V: TRBV5-1; size: .; J: TRBJ1-2; D: .; DNA: TGCGCCAGCAGCTTTGGGGGCGCGAACTATGGCTACACCTTC; CDR3: CASSFGGANYGYTF
V: TRBV5-1; size: .; J: TRBJ2-2; D: .; DNA: TGCGCCAGCAGTCGGGATGGGCTTGGGAACACCGGGGAGCTGTTTTTT; CDR3: CASSRDGLGNTGELFF
V: TRBV5-4; size: .; J: TRBJ2-1; D: TRBD2; DNA: TGTGCCAGCAGCTCCGGAGGGACTAGCGGATACAATGAGCAGTTCTTC; CDR3: CASSSGGTSGYNEQFF
V: TRBV19; size: .; J: TRBJ2-1; D: TRBD2; DNA: TGTGCCAGTAGAGATCCGGGGGGTAGCTCCTACAATGAGCAGTTCTTC; CDR3: CASRDPGGSSYNEQFF
V: TRBV19; size: .; J: TRBJ1-2; D: .; DNA: TGTGCCAGTAGTGCCCGGACAGTTCGTAACTATGGCTACACCTTC; CDR3: CASSARTVRNYGYTF
V: TRBV7-2; size: few; J: TRBJ1-5; D: TRBD1; DNA: TGTGCCAGCAGCTTAGTTGGCAGGGGGACCCTCTATAGCAATCAGCCCCAGCATTTT; CDR3: CASSLVGRGTLYSNQPQHF
V: TRBV7-3; size: .; J: TRBJ2-6; D: .; DNA: TGTGCCAGCACCCTCCGAAGGACAGCAGACTCTGGGGCCAACGTCCTGACTTTC; CDR3: CASTLRRTADSGANVLTF
V: TRBV30; size: .; J: TRBJ1-2; D: TRBD1; DNA: TGTGCCTGGAGTCTGGGGGGGACAGGGGGTTTTGGCTACACCTTC; CDR3: CAWSLGGTGGFGYTF
V: TRBV11-2; size: once; J: TRBJ2-2; D: TRBD2; DNA: TGTGCCAGCAGCTCCATTCTAGCGGGGTCATACACCGGGGAGCTGTTTTTT; CDR3: CASSSILAGSYTGELFF
V: TRBV30; size: many; J: TRBJ2-2; D: .; DNA: TGTGCCTGGACCCGACAGATCACCGGGGAGCTGTTTTTT; CDR3: CAWTRQITGELFF
V: TRBV20-1; size: .; J: TRBJ2-5; D: TRBD1; DNA: TGCAGTGCTAGTCGGCCGCCAGGGGGGACCCAGTACTTC; CDR3: CSASRPPGGTQYF
V: TRBV6-6; size: .; J: TRBJ2-7; D: .; DNA: TGTGCCAGCAACCCTTTCCCGGGTCTTTTCGACGAGCAGTACTTC; CDR3: CASNPFPGLFDEQYF
V: TRBV2; size: few; J: TRBJ1-1; D: .; DNA: TGTGCCAGCAGTATGGGACAGAACACTGAAGCTTTCTTT; CDR3: CASSMGQNTEAFF
V: TRBV19; size: few; J: TRBJ1-2; D: TRBD1; DNA: TGTGCCAGTACAAAACAGGGGGCTAACTATGGCTACACCTTC; CDR3: CASTKQGANYGYTF
V: TRBV5-1; size: .; J: TRBJ2-3; D: TRBD2; DNA: TGCGCCAGCAGCTTGGCCGGTTCCGGGGGGGCTGGTGATACGCAGTATTTT; CDR3: CASSLAGSGGAGDTQYF
V: TRBV7-2; size: once; J: TRBJ2-3; D: TRBD2; DNA: TGTGCCAGCAGCTTAGGGGCGGGGGGCTTCACAGATACGCAGTATTTT; CDR3: CASSLGAGGFTDTQYF
V: TRBV7-9; size: .; J: TRBJ1-3; D: .; DNA: TGTGCCAGCAGCCATTTGCAGGGGCTGACGGGGTCCTCTGGAAACACCATATATTTT; CDR3: CASSHLQGLTGSSGNTIYF
V: TRBV7-9; size: .; J: TRBJ1-2; D: .; DNA: TGTGCCAGCAGCCGCGACAGAAGCTATGGCTACACCTTC; CDR3: CASSRDRSYGYTF
V: TRBV18; size: once; J: TRBJ1-1; D: .; DNA: TGTGCCAGCTCGCTCTCATTGGGCAGAAACACTGAAGCTTTCTTT; CDR3: CASSLSLGRNTEAFF
V: TRBV11-2; size: .; J: TRBJ1-1; D: .; DNA: TGTGCCAGCAGCTACGGGACAATGAACACTGAAGCTTTCTTT; CDR3: CASSYGTMNTEAFF
V: TRBV18; size: .; J: TRBJ2-2; D: .; DNA: TGTGCCAGCTCACCCCGGAGGGGCGACACCGGGGAGCTGTTTTTT; CDR3: CASSPRRGDTGELFF
V: TRBV28; size: .; J: TRBJ2-3; D: TRBD2; DNA: TGTGCCAGCAGAAGCGCGGGGGGCCAAGATACGCAGTATTTT; CDR3: CASRSAGGQDTQYF
V: TRBV29-1; size: .; J: TRBJ2-1; D: TRBD1; DNA: TGCAGCGACCGACAGGGGGGGGATGAGCAGTTCTTC; CDR3: CSDRQGGDEQFF
V: TRBV5-8; size: .; J: TRBJ2-7; D: .; DNA: TGTGCCAGCAGCTTGGAGCAGGCGTACGAGCAGTACTTC; CDR3: CASSLEQAYEQYF
V: TRBV2; size: .; J: TRBJ2-3; D: .; DNA: TGTGCCAGCAGTGCCCTACAGGGCACAGATACGCAGTATTTT; CDR3: CASSALQGTDTQYF
V: TRBV5-1; size: .; J: TRBJ1-2; D: TRBD1; DNA: TGCGCCAGCAGCTTGGCCGGAGACAGGGCAGGAAATGGCTACACCTTC; CDR3: CASSLAGDRAGNGYTF
V: TRBV2; size: .; J: TRBJ1-6; D: TRBD1; DNA: TGTGCCAGCACGGCGGACAGGGCGAAAAATTCACCCCTCCACTTT; CDR3: CASTADRAKNSPLHF
V: TRBV4-2; size: .; J: TRBJ1-6; D: .; DNA: TGTGCCAGCAGCCAAGCTCCGGATAGGGGGAGTTCACCCCTCCACTTT; CDR3: CASSQAPDRGSSPLHF
V: TRBV6-2/TRBV6-3; size: .; J: TRBJ2-3; D: .; DNA: TGTGCCAGCAGATACACGGGGTCAGATACGCAGTATTTT; CDR3: CASRYTGSDTQYF
V: TRBV4-1; size: .; J: TRBJ1-6; D: .; DNA: TGCGCCAGCTCAGCCCCGTTCGGGCAGGGGATTAATTCACCCCTCCACTTT; CDR3: CASSAPFGQGINSPLHF
V: TRBV6-2/TRBV6-3; size: .; J: TRBJ1-1; D: .; DNA: TGTGCCAGCAGTTATCTTACAGGGACCACTGAAGCTTTCTTT; CDR3: CASSYLTGTTEAFF
V: TRBV28; size: few; J: TRBJ2-7; D: .; DNA: TGTGCCAGCACCCCGACCCAAGGGAGCTCCTACGAGCAGTACTTC; CDR3: CASTPTQGSSYEQYF
V: TRBV3-1/TRBV3-2; size: .; J: TRBJ1-5; D: TRBD1; DNA: TGTGCCAGCAGCCAAAGAGATCGGGACAGGGTCGATTACAATCAGCCCCAGCATTTT; CDR3: CASSQRDRDRVDYNQPQHF
V: TRBV2; size: few; J: TRBJ1-5; D: .; DNA: TGTGCCAGCTCCCGGCAGGTCAATCAGCCCCAGCATTTT; CDR3: CASSRQVNQPQHF
V: TRBV6-5; size: .; J: TRBJ2-5; D: TRBD2; DNA: TGTGCCGAGGGTAGCGGGGGCTTGGGGGAGACCCAGTACTTC; CDR3: CAEGSGGLGETQYF
V: TRBV11-2; size: .; J: TRBJ2-1; D: TRBD1; DNA: TGTGCCAGCGGCAAACAGGGGGCGGTATCTGGTGAGCAGTTCTTC; CDR3: CASGKQGAVSGEQFF
V: TRBV6-2/TRBV6-3; size: few; J: TRBJ2-7; D: TRBD1; DNA: TGTGCCAGCAGTTACTCCCGGGCCGGGACAGGGATTAACTTC; CDR3: CASSYSRAGTGINF
V: TRBV27; size: .; J: TRBJ1-6; D: .; DNA: TGTGCCAGCAGTTTAGAGTACAGGGCCTTACCCCTCCACTTT; CDR3: CASSLEYRALPLHF
V: TRBV6-2/TRBV6-3; size: many; J: TRBJ1-2; D: .; DNA: TGTGCCAGCAGTTACTTTACGATTCACAGGGACACCTATGGCTACACCTTC; CDR3: CASSYFTIHRDTYGYTF
V: TRBV19; size: many; J: TRBJ1-2; D: .; DNA: TGTGCCAGTAGTACCAATATCGCGGGCCTCTATGGCTACACCTTC; CDR3: CASSTNIAGLYGYTF
V: TRBV9; size: .; J: TRBJ2-3; D: .; DNA: TGTGCCAGCAGCGCGAGGGCAGCCACAGATACGCAGTATTTT; CDR3: CASSARAATDTQYF
V: TRBV2; size: .; J: TRBJ2-5; D: TRBD1; DNA: TGTGCCAGCAGGAGGACAGGGGTGTACGGAGAGACCCAGTACTTC; CDR3: CASRRTGVYGETQYF
V: TRBV28; size: .; J: TRBJ1-3; D: .; DNA: TGTGCCAGCAGTACCCTCTACTCTGGAAACACCATATATTTT; CDR3: CASSTLYSGNTIYF
V: TRBV10-3; size: .; J: TRBJ1-1; D: TRBD1; DNA: TGTGCCATCAGCAGACAGGGGGTCACTGAAGCTTTCTTT; CDR3: CAISRQGVTEAFF
V: TRBV6-6; size: few; J: TRBJ1-4; D: TRBD1; DNA: TGTGCCAGCAGTTACGGACAGGCTAATGAAAAACTGTTTTTT; CDR3: CASSYGQANEKLFF
V: TRBV10-1; size: few; J: TRBJ1-1; D: .; DNA: TGCGCCAGCAGTAAGGATACAGCCAAGAACACTGAAGCTTTCTTT; CDR3: CASSKDTAKNTEAFF
V: TRBV19; size: .; J: TRBJ2-3; D: TRBD2; DNA: TGTGCCACCGGACTAGCGGGGGGGCTCGTGGATACGCAGTATTTT; CDR3: CATGLAGGLVDTQYF
V: TRBV5-6; size: .; J: TRBJ2-1; D: TRBD2; DNA: TGTGCCAGCAGCGCTTACTGGCGGGGGTCCTACAATGAGCAGTTCTTC; CDR3: CASSAYWRGSYNEQFF
V: TRBV5-1; size: .; J: TRBJ2-5; D: .; DNA: TGCGCCAGCAACCGATGGGGGCTCCAAGAGACCCAGTACTTC; CDR3: CASNRWGLQETQYF
V: TRBV7-8; size: .; J: TRBJ1-4; D: .; DNA: TGTGCCAGCGGGCGGGGGATAACGGCAACTAATGAAAAACTGTTTTTT; CDR3: CASGRGITATNEKLFF
V: TRBV4-1; size: .; J: TRBJ1-2; D: .; DNA: TGCGCCAGCAGCCAGGCGGGGGGCCGCTATGGCTACACCTTC; CDR3: CASSQAGGRYGYTF
V: TRBV13; size: .; J: TRBJ1-5; D: TRBD1; DNA: TGTGCCAGCAGCCTAAGACAGGGGGCGGGCAATCAGCCCCAGCATTTT; CDR3: CASSLRQGAGNQPQHF
V: TRBV4-2; size: once; J: TRBJ2-3; D: TRBD2; DNA: TGTGCCAGCAGCCAAGGAACCACTAGCGGGGGGTTCGCAGATACGCAGTATTTT; CDR3: CASSQGTTSGGFADTQYF
V: TRBV29-1; size: few; J: TRBJ2-7; D: TRBD2; DNA: TGCAGCGTTGAAGGCCCTAGCGGTGGGGCCTACGAGCAGTACTTC; CDR3: CSVEGPSGGAYEQYF
V: TRBV5-1; size: .; J: TRBJ2-3; D: TRBD2; DNA: TGCGCCAGCAGCTTTGCGGGGGGGCCTTCAGATACGCAGTATTTT; CDR3: CASSFAGGPSDTQYF